The next 11 T cell receptor beta chains were all read from a single sample in a study of blood T cell repertoires in COVID-19. Sequencing used immunoSEQ multiplex PCR; TCRdb keeps in-frame clones, though not all of them. The repertoire consists of about 98,000 clones, with 80% to 95% occurring once and the leading ten covering around 2%. Sequences were obtained from peripheral blood. The receptors originated from a woman aged 50 to 60 with COVID-19, enrolled during active disease.

This CDR3 is CASSQDQGLNPGNTIYF. The CDR3 bases are TGCGCCAGCAGCCAAGATCAGGGGCTAAATCCTGGAAACACCATATATTTT. The gene calls are TRBV4-1 and TRBJ1-3; TRBD1 might be the D (6 bases). Per the germline V gene, CDR1 is MGHRA and CDR2 is YSYEKL. The ends were cut back, 0 bases at V and 2 bases at J, with 14 bases in the middle. The length of the CDR3 is 17 residues.

The genes are TRBV6-1 and TRBJ1-3; tentatively, D is TRBD1 (5 bases). The CDR3 has 15 residues. CDR1 and CDR2 (germline): MNHNS, SASEGT. V dropped 1 base and J dropped 3 bases, with 10 bases sitting between them. The CDR3 DNA is TGTGCCAGCAGTGAAGGAAGGGGTGGTGGAAACACCATATATTTT. This codes for CASSEGRGGGNTIYF.

CDR3: CASSGQGVAYGYTF. In DNA, the CDR3 is TGTGCCAGCAGCGGTCAGGGGGTTGCCTATGGCTACACCTTC. The genes are TRBV28 and TRBJ1-2, with 7 bases lining up with TRBD1. The CDR3 contains 14 residues. Germline CDR1 MDHEN, CDR2 SYDVKM. The J segment lost 4 bases and the V segment lost 6 bases, leaving 8 bases of the junction unmatched.

This chain links TRBV11-2 with TRBJ1-2; tentatively, D is TRBD1 (5 bases). Germline V gives CDR1 SGHAT, CDR2 FQNNGV. Between the trimmed V and J ends, which lost 8 bases and 2 bases, there was a span of 18 bases. The CDR3 runs to 15 residues. The CDR3 region has the DNA TGTGCCAGCTTCAGGGCCGAGGTTGAGAACTATGGCTACACCTTC. It specifies CASFRAEVENYGYTF.

The V and J genes are TRBV19 and TRBJ1-6; TRBD1 agrees at 8 bases. The germline V gene encodes CDR1 LNHDA and CDR2 SQIVND (reference sequence). The V and J ends lost 3 bases and 6 bases, in that order; junction bases with no gene match: 13. This CDR3 contains 18 residues. The CDR3: CASSMGQALFVINSPLHF. The CDR3 DNA reads TGTGCCAGTAGTATGGGACAGGCCCTGTTTGTTATTAATTCACCCCTCCACTTT.

In its sample, this clone was seen a few times. The genes are TRBV7-9 and TRBJ1-2; TRBD1 is a possible D gene (5 bases). The CDR3 extends over 14 amino acids. The germline V gene has CDR1 SEHNR and CDR2 FQNEAQ (reference sequence). With 5 bases removed from V and 4 bases from J, the gap between germline ends came to 14 bases. The DNA for the CDR3 is TGTGCCAGCAGCACCTCGACAGAGCCCTATGGCTACACCTTC. Translating it yields CASSTSTEPYGYTF.

The J gene is TRBJ2-3, the V gene TRBV7-9; unclear D gene. Trimming stripped 5 bases from V and 5 bases from J, with 20 bases between. The CDR3 has 16 residues. From germline, CDR1 is SEHNR and CDR2 FQNEAQ (reference sequence). The CDR3 loop reads CASSPWHGLQEDTQYF. CDR3 in DNA: TGTGCCAGCAGCCCCTGGCACGGTCTTCAGGAAGATACGCAGTATTTT.

This chain uses TRBV15 with TRBJ1-2; 7 bases map to TRBD1. V lost 5 bases to trimming and J lost 11 bases; unmatched junction nucleotides: 11. Germline V gene lookup returns CDR1 LNHNV and CDR2 YYDKDF (reference sequence). CDR3 length: 13 amino acids. CDR3 sequence reads: CATSAPGTVLYTF. The CDR3 region has the DNA TGTGCCACCAGCGCGCCCGGGACAGTCCTGTACACCTTC.

This chain joins TRBV5-4 and TRBJ2-5; D not resolved. Germline values: CDR1 SGHNT, CDR2 YYREEE (reference sequence). The germline V and J ends were trimmed by 4 bases and 5 bases, with 15 bases remaining between them. The CDR3 extends over 14 amino acids. CDR3 in DNA: TGTGCCAGCAGCCAGAATGGGCCCCTGGAGACCCAGTACTTC. Its translation: CASSQNGPLETQYF.

The chain has TRBV18 and TRBJ2-5, with D maybe TRBD1 (5 bases). Trimming shortened V by 4 bases and J by 4 bases, and 10 bases separated the two germline ends. The CDR3 consists of 13 residues. Germline-derived CDR1 and CDR2 are KGHSH and LQKENI. This CDR3 reads CASSQSGLETQYF. CDR3 sequence (DNA): TGTGCCAGCTCACAATCAGGGCTAGAGACCCAGTACTTC. The complete variable domain, with remaining parts taken from reference TRBV18 and TRBJ2-5, reads NAGVMQNPRHLVRRRGQEARLRCSPMKGHSHVYWYRQLPEEGLKFMVYLQKENIIDESGMPKERFSAEFPKEGPSILRIQQVVRGDSAAYFCASSQSGLETQYFGPGTRLLVL.

This clone has only a few counts. The J gene is TRBJ2-1, the V gene TRBV9, with D possibly being TRBD2 (7 bases). This CDR3 spans 15 amino acids. Germline V gene lookup returns CDR1 SGDLS and CDR2 YYNGEE. With 5 bases removed from V and 8 bases from J, the gap between germline ends came to 20 bases. Written as DNA, the CDR3 is TGTGCCAGCAGTTCCTTATGGGGGGGCTCGGATGAGCAGTTCTTC. This codes for CASSSLWGGSDEQFF. The full variable domain, its missing parts supplied by reference TRBV9 and TRBJ2-1, is DSGVTQTPKHLITATGQRVTLRCSPRSGDLSVYWYQQSLDQGLQFLIQYYNGEERAKGNILERFSAQQFPDLHSELNLSSLELGDSALYFCASSSLWGGSDEQFFGPGTRLTVL.